This entry concerns a single TCR beta chain. The CDR3 is made up of 13 amino acids. From germline, CDR1 is SGHRS and CDR2 YFSETQ. J lost 1 base, V lost 6 bases, and 3 bases had no gene match. These data are taken from a study of blood T cell repertoires in COVID-19. Method: immunoSEQ multiplex PCR; TCRdb's copy keeps in-frame clones and lacks some. The sample gives roughly 160,000 clones, around 85% of which show up once; 6.5% to 7.5% is in the top ten. The chain joins TRBV5-1 to TRBJ1-1; TRBD1 matches at 7 bases. This TCR came from a man older than 75 with COVID-19, enrolled during active disease. Sequencing was carried out using peripheral blood. CDR3 loop: CASIGTANTEAFF. The CDR3 DNA sequence: TGCGCCAGCATCGGGACAGCGAACACTGAAGCTTTCTTT. Variable domain in full (rest from reference TRBV5-1 and TRBJ1-1): KAGVTQTPRYLIKTRGQQVTLSCSPISGHRSVSWYQQTPGQGLQFLFEYFSETQRNKGNFPGRFSGRQFSNSRSEMNVSTLELGDSALYLCASIGTANTEAFFGQGTRLTVV.